These T cell receptor beta chains were read from a single sample in a study of graft-versus-host responses after intestinal transplantation. Sequencing used immunoSEQ multiplex PCR; TCRdb keeps in-frame clones, though not all of them. The sample has tens of thousands of clones, roughly 95% seen once. No antigen is known for these receptors. The sample here was unstimulated CD4+ T cells sorted from spleen or lymph node cells, taken before transplant. These receptors were collected from a human donor who was the organ donor for an intestinal transplant. The CDR3 runs from the conserved cysteine through the conserved F or W. The order of the fields is V gene, clone size, D gene, J gene, CDR3 protein, CDR3 DNA. D genes are given only for firm matches. Expanded clones are given a class, and other clones once, few, many or no size at all.

V gene: TRBV6-5; clone size: .; D gene: .; J gene: TRBJ2-7; CDR3 protein: CASSAGRNSEQYF; CDR3 DNA: TGTGCCAGCAGCGCGGGGAGGAATAGCGAGCAGTACTTC
V gene: TRBV6-1; clone size: .; D gene: TRBD1; J gene: TRBJ2-7; CDR3 protein: CASSARQGTSVEQYF; CDR3 DNA: TGTGCCAGCAGTGCCCGACAGGGAACGTCGGTCGAGCAGTACTTC
V gene: TRBV30; clone size: once; D gene: .; J gene: TRBJ1-4; CDR3 protein: CAWSARAGLVNEKLFF; CDR3 DNA: TGTGCCTGGAGTGCACGGGCGGGACTAGTGAATGAAAAACTGTTTTTT
V gene: TRBV28; clone size: .; D gene: .; J gene: TRBJ2-1; CDR3 protein: CASSLDPDSYNEQFF; CDR3 DNA: TGTGCCAGCAGTTTAGACCCCGACTCCTACAATGAGCAGTTCTTC
V gene: TRBV10-3; clone size: .; D gene: .; J gene: TRBJ1-5; CDR3 protein: CAISESGAGNQPQHF; CDR3 DNA: TGTGCCATCAGTGAGTCGGGAGCGGGCAATCAGCCCCAGCATTTT
V gene: TRBV9; clone size: once; D gene: TRBD2; J gene: TRBJ2-7; CDR3 protein: CASSVDGGAGYEQYF; CDR3 DNA: TGTGCCAGCAGCGTAGACGGGGGGGCCGGCTACGAGCAGTACTTC
V gene: TRBV18; clone size: .; D gene: TRBD1; J gene: TRBJ1-1; CDR3 protein: CASSDQGAGTEAFF; CDR3 DNA: TGTGCCAGCTCTGATCAGGGGGCAGGGACTGAAGCTTTCTTT
V gene: TRBV7-6; clone size: .; D gene: .; J gene: TRBJ1-1; CDR3 protein: CASSIEPGTEAFF; CDR3 DNA: TGTGCCAGCAGCATAGAGCCGGGCACTGAAGCTTTCTTT
V gene: TRBV5-1; clone size: .; D gene: TRBD2; J gene: TRBJ2-1; CDR3 protein: CASSSAGGPHNEQFF; CDR3 DNA: TGCGCCAGCAGCTCAGCGGGGGGGCCTCACAATGAGCAGTTCTTC
V gene: TRBV28; clone size: once; D gene: .; J gene: TRBJ2-1; CDR3 protein: CASRWGGGSYNEQFF; CDR3 DNA: TGTGCCAGCAGGTGGGGGGGCGGCTCCTACAATGAGCAGTTCTTC
V gene: TRBV21-1; clone size: .; D gene: .; J gene: TRBJ1-2; CDR3 protein: CASSTEQGRANYGYTF; CDR3 DNA: TGTGCCAGCAGCACTGAACAGGGCAGAGCTAACTATGGCTACACCTTC
V gene: TRBV5-4; clone size: .; D gene: .; J gene: TRBJ2-3; CDR3 protein: CASSSENRFRTDTQYF; CDR3 DNA: TGTGCCAGCAGCTCGGAAAACAGGTTTAGGACAGATACGCAGTATTTT
V gene: TRBV7-2; clone size: .; D gene: .; J gene: TRBJ2-5; CDR3 protein: CASSPGGPETQYF; CDR3 DNA: TGTGCCAGCAGCCCGGGTGGCCCGGAGACCCAGTACTTC
V gene: TRBV10-3; clone size: .; D gene: .; J gene: TRBJ1-5; CDR3 protein: CAISEAGNNQPQHF; CDR3 DNA: TGTGCCATCAGTGAGGCAGGGAACAATCAGCCCCAGCATTTT
V gene: TRBV7-3; clone size: .; D gene: .; J gene: TRBJ2-3; CDR3 protein: CASSLTASDTQYF; CDR3 DNA: TGTGCCAGCAGCTTAACAGCTTCAGATACGCAGTATTTT
V gene: TRBV7-2; clone size: .; D gene: TRBD1; J gene: TRBJ2-7; CDR3 protein: CASSLVTGGYEQYF; CDR3 DNA: TGTGCCAGCAGCTTAGTGACAGGGGGCTACGAGCAGTACTTC
V gene: TRBV6-5; clone size: .; D gene: TRBD1; J gene: TRBJ2-7; CDR3 protein: CASSYDRGSYEQYF; CDR3 DNA: TGTGCCAGCAGTTACGACAGGGGTTCCTACGAGCAGTACTTC
V gene: TRBV4-1; clone size: .; D gene: TRBD2; J gene: TRBJ2-5; CDR3 protein: CASSQRSRGGLQETQYF; CDR3 DNA: TGCGCCAGCAGCCAAAGAAGCCGGGGGGGCCTTCAAGAGACCCAGTACTTC
V gene: TRBV5-4; clone size: .; D gene: .; J gene: TRBJ2-5; CDR3 protein: CASSLEETQYF; CDR3 DNA: TGTGCCAGCAGCCTAGAAGAGACCCAGTACTTC
V gene: TRBV27; clone size: .; D gene: TRBD1; J gene: TRBJ1-5; CDR3 protein: CASSLGRGAQPQHF; CDR3 DNA: TGTGCCAGCAGTTTAGGCAGGGGGGCTCAGCCCCAGCATTTT
V gene: TRBV25-1; clone size: .; D gene: .; J gene: TRBJ2-2; CDR3 protein: CASRRHSGGNTGELFF; CDR3 DNA: TGTGCCAGCAGAAGACATAGTGGGGGAAACACCGGGGAGCTGTTTTTT
V gene: TRBV10-3; clone size: .; D gene: .; J gene: TRBJ1-2; CDR3 protein: CAISDGNLRPGYTF; CDR3 DNA: TGTGCCATCAGTGACGGGAATTTAAGACCTGGCTACACCTTC
V gene: TRBV9; clone size: once; D gene: .; J gene: TRBJ1-3; CDR3 protein: CASSVGSWQGSGNTIYF; CDR3 DNA: TGTGCCAGCAGCGTAGGGTCGTGGCAGGGCTCTGGAAACACCATATATTTT
V gene: TRBV2; clone size: once; D gene: .; J gene: TRBJ1-2; CDR3 protein: CASSDDANYGYTF; CDR3 DNA: TGTGCCAGCAGTGATGACGCAAACTATGGCTACACCTTC
V gene: TRBV23-1; clone size: .; D gene: .; J gene: TRBJ2-6; CDR3 protein: CASRLPHPPGANVLTF; CDR3 DNA: TGCGCCAGCAGACTGCCCCACCCTCCGGGGGCCAACGTCCTGACTTTC
V gene: TRBV21-1; clone size: few; D gene: .; J gene: TRBJ1-2; CDR3 protein: CASSKGDRYGYTF; CDR3 DNA: TGTGCCAGCAGCAAAGGGGACAGGTATGGCTACACCTTC
V gene: TRBV6-1; clone size: .; D gene: TRBD1; J gene: TRBJ1-4; CDR3 protein: CASSGQGEKLFF; CDR3 DNA: TGTGCCAGCAGTGGACAGGGTGAAAAACTGTTTTTT
V gene: TRBV28; clone size: .; D gene: .; J gene: TRBJ2-2; CDR3 protein: CASSLLAGELFF; CDR3 DNA: TGTGCCAGCAGTTTATTAGCCGGGGAGCTGTTTTTT
V gene: TRBV7-2; clone size: .; D gene: .; J gene: TRBJ1-1; CDR3 protein: CASSFGGHYGAFF; CDR3 DNA: TGTGCCAGCAGCTTTGGGGGGCATTATGGAGCTTTCTTT
V gene: TRBV11-3; clone size: once; D gene: .; J gene: TRBJ2-1; CDR3 protein: CASSLDPRYNEQFF; CDR3 DNA: TGTGCCAGCAGCTTAGACCCTAGGTACAATGAGCAGTTCTTC
V gene: TRBV30; clone size: .; D gene: .; J gene: TRBJ1-6; CDR3 protein: CAWSVRESVFRHNSPLHF; CDR3 DNA: TGTGCCTGGAGTGTACGAGAGTCCGTATTCAGACATAATTCACCCCTCCACTTT
V gene: TRBV5-6; clone size: .; D gene: TRBD1; J gene: TRBJ2-5; CDR3 protein: CASSLDRREETQYF; CDR3 DNA: TGTGCCAGCAGCCTGGACAGGCGAGAAGAGACCCAGTACTTC
V gene: TRBV7-9; clone size: .; D gene: .; J gene: TRBJ1-6; CDR3 protein: CASSLGKAPPDSPLHF; CDR3 DNA: TGTGCCAGCAGCTTAGGGAAGGCTCCACCAGATTCACCCCTCCACTTT
V gene: TRBV7-2; clone size: .; D gene: .; J gene: TRBJ1-2; CDR3 protein: CASSRVNYGYTF; CDR3 DNA: TGTGCCAGCAGCAGGGTTAACTATGGCTACACCTTC
V gene: TRBV6-5; clone size: .; D gene: .; J gene: TRBJ1-2; CDR3 protein: CASKKAGEHGYTF; CDR3 DNA: TGTGCCAGCAAAAAGGCGGGGGAGCATGGCTACACCTTC
V gene: TRBV10-3; clone size: .; D gene: TRBD1; J gene: TRBJ1-1; CDR3 protein: CAISDGSTGKNTEAFF; CDR3 DNA: TGTGCCATCAGTGACGGGTCGACAGGGAAGAACACTGAAGCTTTCTTT
V gene: TRBV5-1; clone size: .; D gene: TRBD2; J gene: TRBJ2-3; CDR3 protein: CASSLAARGAGTQYF; CDR3 DNA: TGCGCCAGCAGCTTGGCCGCGCGGGGGGCGGGTACGCAGTATTTT
V gene: TRBV7-9; clone size: once; D gene: .; J gene: TRBJ2-7; CDR3 protein: CASSRTAPYEQYF; CDR3 DNA: TGTGCCAGCAGCCGGACAGCCCCCTACGAGCAGTACTTC
V gene: TRBV11-3; clone size: .; D gene: TRBD1; J gene: TRBJ1-2; CDR3 protein: CASSWTGFRYGYTF; CDR3 DNA: TGTGCCAGCAGCTGGACAGGGTTCCGCTATGGCTACACCTTC
V gene: TRBV5-4; clone size: once; D gene: TRBD2; J gene: TRBJ2-3; CDR3 protein: CASSLVSGGRTDTQYF; CDR3 DNA: TGTGCCAGCAGCTTGGTTAGCGGGGGGCGCACAGATACGCAGTATTTT
V gene: TRBV10-2; clone size: .; D gene: .; J gene: TRBJ2-7; CDR3 protein: CASGSYEQYF; CDR3 DNA: TGCGCCAGCGGCTCCTACGAGCAGTACTTC
V gene: TRBV6-5; clone size: .; D gene: .; J gene: TRBJ1-3; CDR3 protein: CASSYSRGSGNTIYF; CDR3 DNA: TGTGCCAGCAGTTACTCTAGGGGCTCTGGAAACACCATATATTTT
V gene: TRBV6-6; clone size: .; D gene: .; J gene: TRBJ1-6; CDR3 protein: CASSYYQGGSPLHF; CDR3 DNA: TGTGCCAGCAGTTACTATCAGGGCGGTTCACCCCTCCACTTT
V gene: TRBV18; clone size: .; D gene: TRBD1; J gene: TRBJ2-6; CDR3 protein: CASSPRTGKAGANVLTF; CDR3 DNA: TGTGCCAGCTCACCCCGGACAGGGAAGGCTGGGGCCAACGTCCTGACTTTC
V gene: TRBV5-4; clone size: .; D gene: TRBD2; J gene: TRBJ2-7; CDR3 protein: CASSRSGGTYEQYF; CDR3 DNA: TGTGCCAGCAGCCGAAGCGGGGGGACCTACGAGCAGTACTTC